This T cell receptor beta chain was retrieved from a study of CD8+ T cells in alopecia areata. Researchers picked out CD4+ and CD8+ T cells from PBMCs by sorting. This clone has just a few counts. CDR3 length: 15 residues. In germline, CDR1 is SGHDT, CDR2 YYEEEE. Germline trimming cut 5 bases from V and 2 bases from J; bases unmatched to any gene: 6. In each case, RNA was isolated and then reverse transcribed into cDNA as the sequencing template. Measured with immunoSEQ multiplex PCR; TCRdb has only the in-frame clones, and not every one. This table has about 200,000 clones, more than 55% appearing once.

The chain employs TRBV5-6 and TRBJ2-3, with 9 bases aligning to TRBD2. The clonotype originates from a human donor in good health. The sequencing sample was made of CD8+ T cells sorted from blood. DNA for the CDR3: TGTGCCAGCAGTTCGACTAGCGGATACACAGATACGCAGTATTTT. This encodes CASSSTSGYTDTQYF.